A single sample gave rise to the 3 T cell receptor beta chains below, sequenced in a study of blood T cell repertoires in COVID-19. Sequencing was performed with immunoSEQ multiplex PCR; in TCRdb, only in-frame clones are kept and a portion is missing. The sample records over 35,000 clones, 85% being singletons. Sequenced: peripheral blood. The receptors originated from a man aged 55 to 70 with active or convalescent COVID-19.

This chain uses TRBV24-1 with TRBJ2-3, with TRBD2 matching over 11 bases. The V segment lost 6 bases and the J segment 2 bases; nucleotides outside the gene matches: 3. Germline V gene lookup returns CDR1 KGHDR and CDR2 SFDVKD. The CDR3 consists of 15 residues. The CDR3 reads CATSTSGGFTDTQYF. The CDR3 DNA is TGTGCCACCAGTACTAGCGGGGGCTTCACAGATACGCAGTATTTT.

The V gene is TRBV11-1, the J gene TRBJ1-2, with a weak D call TRBD1 (5 bases). Germline CDR1 is SGHAT and CDR2 is FQDESV (reference sequence). CDR3 size: 13 residues. V lost 1 base and J lost 6, with 9 bases in between. CDR3 sequence: CASSLGPGDGYTF. Here the CDR3 DNA reads TGTGCCAGCAGCTTAGGTCCGGGGGATGGCTACACCTTC. Together with reference TRBV11-1 and TRBJ1-2, the CDR3 gives the full variable domain: EAEVAQSPRYKITEKSQAVAFWCDPISGHATLYWYRQILGQGPELLVQFQDESVVDDSQLPKDRFSAERLKGVDSTLKIQPAELGDSAMYLCASSLGPGDGYTFGSGTRLTVV.

The chain couples TRBV15 to TRBJ2-4; no clear D gene. CDR1 is LNHNV and CDR2 is YYDKDF in the germline V gene (reference sequence). Trimming removed 7 bases at V and 1 base at J, with 17 bases between. The CDR3 length is 16 residues. This chain's CDR3 is CATNPTWCRAKNIQYF. CDR3 DNA sequence: TGTGCCACCAATCCTACCTGGTGCAGGGCCAAAAACATTCAGTACTTC.